Listed here are 25 T cell receptor beta chains from one sample, sequenced in a study of T cell responses to AZD1222 COVID-19 vaccine. TCRdb's table, derived via immunoSEQ multiplex PCR, lists solely in-frame clones and lacks some. Here the sample spans 90,000 to 120,000 clones, around 92% being singletons. The starting material was peripheral blood, obtained 28 days after the second AZD1222 dose. The receptors here all came from an adult who received the AZD1222 COVID-19 vaccine.

This clone was detected once. This sequence joins TRBV11-2 and TRBJ1-5, with D perhaps matching TRBD1 (5 bases). V dropped 8 bases and J dropped 0 bases, with 11 bases sitting between them. From germline, CDR1 is SGHAT and CDR2 FQNNGV. The CDR3 is 14 residues long. The CDR3 coding sequence is TGTGCCAGCGCTAAAGGGGATAGCAATCAGCCCCAGCATTTT. It yields the protein CASAKGDSNQPQHF.

The chain employs TRBV7-3 and TRBJ2-7; 11 bases line up with TRBD2. Trimming at V came to 4 bases and at J to 1 base, leaving 3 bases not matched to a gene. This CDR3 is 15 amino acids long. Germline V lookup: CDR1 SGHTA, CDR2 FQGTGA. In nucleotides, the CDR3 is TGTGCCAGCAGCTGGCTAGCGGGAGGTTCCTACGAGCAGTACTTC. Translated: CASSWLAGGSYEQYF.

V is TRBV12-3 or TRBV12-4 and J is TRBJ2-5; TRBD1 is a possible D gene (5 bases). The CDR3 has 13 amino acids. The germline V and J ends were trimmed by 6 bases and 2 bases, with 10 bases remaining between them. CDR3 sequence reads: CASSQGLQETQYF. In DNA form, the CDR3 reads TGTGCCAGCAGCCAGGGATTACAAGAGACCCAGTACTTC.

The V and J genes are TRBV29-1 and TRBJ1-1; no definite D call. Germline CDR1 and CDR2: SQVTM and ANQGSEA. The germline V and J ends were trimmed by 7 bases and 5 bases, with 14 bases remaining between them. This CDR3 contains 12 residues. The CDR3 loop is CSAGPSGTEAFF. The CDR3, as DNA: TGCAGCGCTGGCCCATCGGGTACTGAAGCTTTCTTT.

The J gene is TRBJ2-7, the V gene TRBV5-1, with D unclear. This CDR3 is built from 13 residues. Per the germline V gene, CDR1 is SGHRS and CDR2 is YFSETQ. V was trimmed by 6 bases and J by 3 bases, leaving 13 bases between them. This CDR3 reads CASTNPQNYEQYF. The CDR3 region has the DNA TGCGCCAGCACGAATCCGCAAAACTACGAGCAGTACTTC.

The chain combines TRBV29-1 with TRBJ1-2; D remains unclear. The V end was cut by 0 bases, the J end by 6 bases, with 14 bases between. The CDR3 runs 14 residues. Looked up from germline, CDR1 is SQVTM and CDR2 is ANQGSEA. In DNA form, the CDR3 reads TGCAGCGTTGAAGACGGCCAGATTTTCGATGGCTACACCTTC. It is translated as CSVEDGQIFDGYTF.

This rearrangement joins TRBV5-5 to TRBJ2-3; D uncertain. Germline CDR1 and CDR2: SGHKS and YYEKEE (reference sequence). The CDR3 has 15 amino acids. The germline V and J ends were trimmed by 0 bases and 2 bases, with 10 bases remaining between them. The CDR3 sequence is CASSLEGPPTDTQYF. The CDR3 DNA sequence: TGTGCCAGCAGCTTGGAGGGTCCCCCCACAGATACGCAGTATTTT.

DNA for the CDR3: TGTGCCAGCAGCCAGAGGACTGTAAACACCGGGGAGCTGTTTTTT. Translated, it gives CASSQRTVNTGELFF. The rearrangement joins TRBV4-2 to TRBJ2-2; D is possibly TRBD2 (5 bases). V gave up 3 bases and J gave up 2 bases, with 10 bases separating them. The germline V gene has CDR1 LGHNA and CDR2 YNFKEQ. CDR3 length equals 15 residues.

This chain connects TRBV19 to TRBJ2-7; D unresolved. The ends were cut back, 5 bases at V and 0 bases at J, with 5 bases in the middle. The CDR3 contains 12 residues. Germline V gene data show CDR1 as LNHDA and CDR2 as SQIVND (reference sequence). The CDR3 DNA sequence: TGTGCCAGTAGTGGGCCCTCCTACGAGCAGTACTTC. Residues: CASSGPSYEQYF.

The chain recombines TRBV27 with TRBJ1-1, with TRBD1 as a possible D gene (5 bases). Germline CDR1 MNHEY, CDR2 SMNVEV (reference sequence). The V and J ends lost 5 bases and 5 bases respectively, with 12 bases between them. This CDR3 region has 13 residues. The DNA for the CDR3 is TGTGCCAGCAGTCGCGATCGGGGGACTGAAGCTTTCTTT. This encodes CASSRDRGTEAFF.

The V and J genes are TRBV7-2 and TRBJ1-5; perhaps TRBD1 as D (5 bases). The CDR3 is 15 residues long. Per the germline V gene, CDR1 is SGHTA and CDR2 is FQGNSA. Between the trimmed V and J ends, which lost 5 bases and 3 bases, there was a span of 14 bases. The CDR3 nucleotides read TGTGCCAGCAGCCCTGTGACAGCGAACAATCAGCCCCAGCATTTT. Protein product: CASSPVTANNQPQHF. The variable domain in full, completed from reference TRBV7-2 and TRBJ1-5, reads GAGVSQSPSNKVTEKGKDVELRCDPISGHTALYWYRQSLGQGLEFLIYFQGNSAPDKSGLPSDRFSAERTGGSVSTLTIQRTQQEDSAVYLCASSPVTANNQPQHFGDGTRLSIL.

The CDR3 region has the DNA TGCGCCAGCAAGCAAAGCGGGAACAACTACAATGAGCAGTTCTTC. It yields the protein CASKQSGNNYNEQFF. J is TRBJ2-1 and V is TRBV4-1; TRBD2 aligns across 7 bases. The CDR3 is 15 residues long. V lost 7 bases, J lost 3 bases, and 9 bases stayed unmatched. Germline lookup yields CDR1 MGHRA and CDR2 YSYEKL.

The rearrangement links TRBV5-5 to TRBJ2-7; possibly TRBD2 for D (7 bases). In germline, CDR1 is SGHKS, CDR2 YYEKEE (reference sequence). Trimming stripped 4 bases from V and 6 bases from J, with 17 bases between. The CDR3 is made up of 14 amino acids. The CDR3 DNA is TGTGCCAGCAGCCCCCTTGCGGGGGCGAGCGAGCAGTACTTC. Amino acids: CASSPLAGASEQYF. The entire variable domain, with the rest obtained from reference TRBV5-5 and TRBJ2-7, is as follows: DAGVTQSPTHLIKTRGQQVTLRCSPISGHKSVSWYQQVLGQGPQFIFQYYEKEERGRGNFPDRFSARQFPNYSSELNVNALLLGDSALYLCASSPLAGASEQYFGPGTRLTVT.

V usage is TRBV12-3 or TRBV12-4 and J usage is TRBJ2-7; no reliable D call. Trimming left V 3 bases short and J 4 bases short, with 7 bases between. This CDR3 has 12 residues. The CDR3 sequence: CASSLTLYEQYF. The CDR3 DNA is TGTGCCAGCAGTTTGACTCTTTACGAGCAGTACTTC.

The CDR3 DNA reads as TGTGCTAGTGGTTTTCCGCCGGGACAGACTATGAACACTGAAGCTTTCTTT. This translates into CASGFPPGQTMNTEAFF. V usage is TRBV12-5 and J usage is TRBJ1-1; 7 nucleotides line up with TRBD1. With V trimmed by 3 bases and J by 0 bases, 10 bases remained unmatched. Looked up from germline, CDR1 is LGHNT and CDR2 is FRNRAP. There are 17 residues in the CDR3.

This chain uses TRBV28 with TRBJ2-3, with D unclear. V was cut by 5 bases and J by 8 bases, with 14 bases left in between. The CDR3 sequence is 13 residues long. CDR1 MDHEN and CDR2 SYDVKM come from the germline V gene. CDR3 bases: TGTGCCAGCAGTAGGGATAGCAGAACTACGCAGTATTTT. Its protein product is CASSRDSRTTQYF.

This chain joins TRBV12-2 and TRBJ1-1; the table assigns TRBD1, which was not confirmed against the DNA. TRBV12-2 is marked as a pseudogene. The CDR3 consists of 17 residues. CDR3 amino acids: CASRLESQGAEDTEAFF. CDR3 nucleotides: TGTGCAAGTCGCTTGGAGAGTCAGGGGGCGGAGGACACTGAAGCTTTCTTT.

V usage is TRBV5-4 and J usage is TRBJ1-3; the match to TRBD1 covers 10 bases. The CDR3 sequence is 17 residues long. Germline assignment: CDR1 SGHNT and CDR2 YYREEE (reference sequence). The ends lost 4 bases at V and 1 base at J; junction bases unmatched: 8. CDR3: CASSPGTGAMSGNTIYF. The CDR3 bases are TGTGCCAGCAGCCCAGGGACAGGGGCGATGTCTGGAAACACCATATATTTT.

The chain carries TRBV25-1 and TRBJ1-1; D may be TRBD1 (5 bases). Trimming took 7 bases from V and 11 from J, leaving 20 bases between them. Per germline, CDR1 MGHDK and CDR2 SYGVNS. The CDR3 totals 13 residues. The CDR3, as DNA: TGTGCCAGCACCCCCCCGGCGGGCAGGGCCGCTTTCTTT. It encodes CASTPPAGRAAFF.

The chain combines TRBV29-1 with TRBJ1-5; TRBD1 matches 7 bases. The ends lost 6 bases at V and 5 bases at J; junction bases unmatched: 7. There are 13 residues in the CDR3. Per germline, CDR1 SQVTM and CDR2 ANQGSEA. CDR3 nucleotides: TGCAGCGTAGGACAGGTTGCGTATCAGCCCCAGCATTTT. Translating gives CSVGQVAYQPQHF.

V usage is TRBV5-8 and J usage is TRBJ1-3, with D tentatively TRBD1 (6 bases). From germline, CDR1 is SGHTS and CDR2 YDEGEE. Deletions cut 4 bases from V and 1 base from J, with 9 bases between. The CDR3 is 14 residues long. The DNA of the CDR3 is TGTGCCAGCAGCCTAGGGGGTTCTGGAAACACCATATATTTT. The encoded protein is CASSLGGSGNTIYF.

The rearrangement uses TRBV2 and TRBJ2-1; TRBD2 aligns across 10 bases. CDR3 length: 14 residues. Per germline, CDR1 SNHLY and CDR2 FYNNEI. V shed 11 bases and J 9 bases; nucleotides not matched to a gene: 13. The CDR3 region is CAGLRLAGGGEQFF. CDR3 nucleotides: TGTGCCGGACTTAGACTAGCGGGTGGGGGTGAGCAGTTCTTC.

The J gene is TRBJ2-1, the V gene TRBV11-3, with a weak D call TRBD2 (6 bases). Germline loops: CDR1 SGHNT, CDR2 YENEEA. V lost 1 base and J lost 7, with 11 bases in between. This CDR3 contains 14 residues. The CDR3 DNA follows: TGTGCCAGCAGCTTAGGTCCTAGCGAGAATGAGCAGTTCTTC. The encoded protein is CASSLGPSENEQFF.

V usage is TRBV7-9 and J usage is TRBJ1-2; 11 bases map to TRBD1. There are 17 residues in the CDR3. Germline V gene sequence: CDR1 SEHNR, CDR2 FQNEAQ (reference sequence). With V trimmed by 5 bases and J by 6 bases, 14 bases remained unmatched. CDR3 protein: CASSPSRDRGEHHGYTF. CDR3 in DNA: TGTGCCAGCAGCCCGTCCCGGGACAGGGGGGAGCATCATGGCTACACCTTC.

The chain carries TRBV5-6 and TRBJ1-6; D call uncertain. V lost 2 bases and J lost 6, with 6 bases in between. Per germline, CDR1 SGHDT and CDR2 YYEEEE. The CDR3 extends over 13 amino acids. The CDR3 region has the DNA TGTGCCAGCAGCTTATGGGGTAATTCACCCCTCCACTTT. The encoded protein is CASSLWGNSPLHF.